A few counts support the clone carrying this TCR beta chain. The junction departs from the called germline gene at one end, perhaps through a read error. Methods used by the authors: From reference gene primer amplification, estimates of nucleated cell counts were derived. Clones were read by immunoSEQ multiplex PCR, and TCRdb kept only the in-frame ones, dropping some. V, J and clone size are taken as reported in that table, and D and trimming were inferred from the DNA itself. The top ten clones hold more than 1.4% of a sample with about 270,000 clones, about four fifths of them seen once. This CDR3 has 14 residues. The V gene's germline CDR1 is SSHAT and CDR2 FNYEAQ (reference sequence). The data are from a study of blood T cell repertoires in COVID-19. Study as a whole: The origin of the acute and convalescent COVID-19 samples was the United States, Italy and Spain. Sample material is recorded as cDNA or gDNA derived from T cells, B-cell-depleted T cells, or PBMCs.

Patients in Seattle were enrolled during active infection, then followed longitudinally. This chain links TRBV7-7 with TRBJ2-7, with TRBD1 identical over 8 bases. This TCR came from a human donor with COVID-19, enrolled during active disease. The donor label of this sample is uncertain. The material sequenced was peripheral blood. The CDR3 DNA reads as TGTGCTAGCAGCCTGCGACAGGGGTCGGACGAGCAGTACTTC. This gives the protein CASSLRQGSDEQYF.